This T cell receptor (beta chain) is from a study of T cells in Graves' hyperthyroidism and ophthalmopathy. This clonotype has at least ten counts. The CDR3 has 15 amino acids. Between the trimmed V and J ends, which lost 5 bases and 5 bases, there was a span of 19 bases. The germline V gene has CDR1 SGHNT and CDR2 YENEEA. A lack of ophthalmopathy progression within 18 months defined stable Graves' hyperthyroidism. Exclusion criteria comprised uncontrolled infection, other autoimmune disease, pregnancy or lactation. Clinical symptoms, serum thyroxine and TRAb, thyroid ultrasound and orbital computed tomography together formed the diagnostic basis. Amplification yielded TCR beta CDR3 regions, with RNA transcripts as the source. With the HTBI primer set, the TCR CDR3 went through a first round of RT-PCR. TCRdb ran MiXCR on the multiplex PCR reads and lists one entry per CDR3 protein. The table includes under 800,000 distinct CDR3 sequences, about 15% detected once.

The receptor was isolated from a young woman with Graves' hyperthyroidism. This rearrangement joins TRBV11-3 to TRBJ2-7, with a possible D match to TRBD1 (5 bases). Sequencing input: blood. CDR3 DNA: TGTGCCAGCAGCCCTGTCCAGGGAAGTTTCCACGAGCAGTACTTC. Translating it yields CASSPVQGSFHEQYF. Full variable domain (remainder filled in from reference TRBV11-3 and TRBJ2-7): EAGVVQSPRYKIIEKKQPVAFWCNPISGHNTLYWYLQNLGQGPELLIRYENEEAVDDSQLPKDRFSAERLKGVDSTLKIQPAELGDSAVYLCASSPVQGSFHEQYFGPGTRLTVT.